This T cell receptor beta chain was obtained from a study of cytomegalovirus exposure and HLA in healthy donors. Across the study: Earlier work reported approximately 110 million unique TCR beta sequences from some 180 million T cells. The study's findings and limits: Per a later analysis, 18,000 or so TCR beta sequences showed association with HLA alleles at 0.05 false discovery rate.

This CDR3 comprises 17 residues. In germline, CDR1 is LNHDA, CDR2 SQIVND (reference sequence). V was shortened by 0 bases and J by 0 bases, with 13 bases between the two germline ends. On this clone: Its antigen remains unidentified.

It was healthy bone marrow donors who served as donors. It was with 60 Vbeta and 13 Jbeta primers that the PCR ran. Repertoires were generated with immunoSEQ multiplex PCR, while TCRdb's copy carries only in-frame clones and drops some. In the table there are 150,000 or so clones, roughly 80% of which are singletons. Sequencing used PBMCs. The receptor's source is a man younger than 45 in good health and CMV-seropositive. The genes are TRBV19 and TRBJ2-3; possible D gene TRBD1, 5 bases. CDR3 sequence reads: CASSIDRGRASTDTQYF. The CDR3 DNA sequence: TGTGCCAGTAGTATAGATCGCGGCAGGGCCAGCACAGATACGCAGTATTTT.